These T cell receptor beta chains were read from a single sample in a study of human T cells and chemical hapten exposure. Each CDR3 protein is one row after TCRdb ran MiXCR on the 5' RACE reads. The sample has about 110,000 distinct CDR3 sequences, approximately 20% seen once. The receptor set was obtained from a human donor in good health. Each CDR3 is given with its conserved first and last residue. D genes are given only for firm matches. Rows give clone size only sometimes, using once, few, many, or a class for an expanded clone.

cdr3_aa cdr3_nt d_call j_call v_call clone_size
CAIRRETGELFF TGTGCCATCCGACGGGAGACCGGGGAGCTGTTTTTT NA TRBJ2-2 TRBV12-3/TRBV12-4 NA
CASSQPRLAGGRGNAETQYF TGCGCCAGCAGCCAACCGAGGCTAGCGGGAGGGCGCGGTAATGCAGAGACCCAGTACTTC TRBD2 TRBJ2-5 TRBV4-1 few
CASSFLGGLAGNTGELFF TGTGCCAGCAGCTTTTTAGGGGGACTAGCGGGGAACACCGGGGAGCTGTTTTTT TRBD2 TRBJ2-2 TRBV7-3 NA
CASSLAGRYNEQFF TGTGCCAGCAGCTTAGCCGGGCGATACAATGAGCAGTTCTTC NA TRBJ2-1 TRBV11-2 NA
CSARSFGKAYNEQFF TGCAGTGCTAGGAGTTTCGGGAAGGCCTACAATGAGCAGTTCTTC NA TRBJ2-1 TRBV20-1 few
CASSQTGGAGYGYTF TGCGCCAGCAGCCAGACAGGGGGCGCTGGCTATGGCTACACCTTC TRBD1 TRBJ1-2 TRBV5-1 few
CASSPGQGPANEKLFF TGCGCCAGCAGCCCGGGACAGGGACCAGCTAATGAAAAACTGTTTTTT TRBD1 TRBJ1-4 TRBV5-1 few
CASSFWSGANVLTF TGTGCCAGCAGTTTCTGGAGTGGGGCCAACGTCCTGACTTTC NA TRBJ2-6 TRBV27 NA
CASSFDRANEQFF TGTGCCAGCAGTTTTGACAGGGCAAATGAGCAGTTCTTC TRBD1 TRBJ2-1 TRBV27 NA
CAWRRTESPLHF TGTGCCTGGAGACGGACAGAATCACCCCTCCACTTT NA TRBJ1-6 TRBV30 few
CASSQAGMQFF TGCGCCAGCAGCCAAGCAGGGATGCAGTTCTTC NA TRBJ2-1 TRBV4-1 NA
CASSYGGQPQHF TGTGCCAGCAGTTACGGAGGCCAGCCCCAGCATTTT NA TRBJ1-5 TRBV6-2/TRBV6-3 NA
CASSLYTGKREAFF TGTGCCAGCAGTTTGTATACAGGGAAGCGTGAAGCTTTCTTT NA TRBJ1-1 TRBV6-2/TRBV6-3 few
CASSLGWGNNEQFF TGTGCCAGCAGCTTAGGTTGGGGAAACAATGAGCAGTTCTTC NA TRBJ2-1 TRBV7-3 NA
CASSQELYGYTF TGTGCCAGCAGCCAAGAGCTCTATGGCTACACCTTC NA TRBJ1-2 TRBV3-1 NA
CSASLVKGYEKLFF TGCAGTGCTAGTTTGGTAAAAGGCTATGAAAAACTGTTTTTT NA TRBJ1-4 TRBV20-1 NA
CSAGRDSRSEQYF TGCAGCGCCGGCCGGGACAGTCGGTCCGAGCAGTACTTC TRBD1 TRBJ2-7 TRBV29-1 few
CASSRLGTGGYNEQFF TGTGCCAGCAGCCGACTCGGGACAGGGGGCTACAATGAGCAGTTCTTC TRBD1 TRBJ2-1 TRBV2 NA
CSVEGTGGSTGELFF TGCAGCGTCGAAGGGACAGGGGGAAGCACCGGGGAGCTGTTTTTT TRBD1 TRBJ2-2 TRBV29-1 NA
CASSPTSGSTEQFF TGTGCCAGCAGCCCAACTAGCGGGTCGACCGAGCAGTTCTTC TRBD2 TRBJ2-1 TRBV11-2 NA
CASSSGSGGRGEAFF TGTGCCAGCAGCTCGGGATCAGGGGGCAGGGGTGAAGCTTTCTTT TRBD1 TRBJ1-1 TRBV7-3 many
CASSLSAGGPKNIQYF TGTGCCAGCAGCTTATCCGCAGGGGGACCCAAAAACATTCAGTACTTC TRBD1 TRBJ2-4 TRBV7-9 NA
CASSLARRLADNEQFF TGTGCCAGCAGCTTAGCGCGCAGACTAGCGGACAATGAGCAGTTCTTC TRBD2 TRBJ2-1 TRBV11-1 NA
CASSQGIRSSYEQYF TGTGCCAGCAGCCAGGGGATCCGGAGCTCCTACGAGCAGTACTTC NA TRBJ2-7 TRBV14 few
CASSPTLTGEEETQYF TGTGCCAGCAGTCCGACCCTCACGGGGGAGGAAGAGACCCAGTACTTC NA TRBJ2-5 TRBV28 few
CATGSGAIYF TGTGCCACCGGGTCGGGCGCCATATATTTT NA TRBJ1-3 TRBV12-3/TRBV12-4 few
CASSPPGLAGRQNEQFF TGTGCCAGCAGCCCCCCTGGGCTAGCGGGACGCCAGAATGAGCAGTTCTTC TRBD2 TRBJ2-1 TRBV6-4 few
CASSYTRGYGYTF TGTGCCAGCAGTTATACCAGGGGGTATGGCTACACCTTC TRBD1 TRBJ1-2 TRBV6-5 NA
CSAVGSGSYNSPLHF TGCAGTGCCGTGGGTTCTGGCTCCTATAATTCACCCCTCCACTTT NA TRBJ1-6 TRBV20-1 few
CASSSGSPDTQYF TGTGCCAGCAGTTCCGGGAGCCCAGATACGCAGTATTTT NA TRBJ2-3 TRBV12-3/TRBV12-4 NA
CASSGQAGGLEQFF TGTGCCAGCAGTGGACAAGCCGGAGGTCTTGAGCAGTTCTTC NA TRBJ2-1 TRBV6-1 NA
CASSRDTLDEQFF TGTGCCAGCAGCCGGGACACCCTGGACGAGCAGTTCTTC NA TRBJ2-1 TRBV5-5 few
CASRRWREEADTQYF TGTGCCAGCAGACGGTGGAGGGAGGAAGCCGATACGCAGTATTTT NA TRBJ2-3 TRBV3-1 NA
CASSLASGSWNEQFF TGTGCCAGCAGTTTGGCTAGCGGGAGTTGGAATGAGCAGTTCTTC TRBD2 TRBJ2-1 TRBV12-3/TRBV12-4 NA
CASSLSGSSNEKLFF TGTGCCAGCAGTTTATCGGGTAGCAGTAATGAAAAACTGTTTTTT NA TRBJ1-4 TRBV27 few
CASAGQGSANEKLFF TGTGCCAGTGCGGGACAGGGCTCTGCTAATGAAAAACTGTTTTTT TRBD1 TRBJ1-4 TRBV28 few
CASSPPGGLAVYEQYF TGTGCCAGCTCACCACCGGGTGGGCTAGCGGTCTACGAGCAGTACTTC TRBD2 TRBJ2-7 TRBV18 few
CASSWNGVPRSGANVLTF TGCGCCAGCAGCTGGAACGGGGTACCCCGTTCTGGGGCCAACGTCCTGACTTTC NA TRBJ2-6 TRBV5-1 NA
CASSGTSSGYEQYF TGTGCCAGCAGCGGGACTAGCTCCGGTTACGAGCAGTACTTC TRBD2 TRBJ2-7 TRBV7-2 NA
CATKGGSGNTIYF TGTGCCACCAAAGGGGGCTCTGGAAACACCATATATTTT NA TRBJ1-3 TRBV7-6 NA
CASSQSGTASYEQYF TGCGCCAGCAGCCAATCCGGGACAGCAAGCTACGAGCAGTACTTC TRBD1 TRBJ2-7 TRBV5-1 NA
CASSPLRDQPQHF TGTGCCAGCTCACCATTGCGTGATCAGCCCCAGCATTTT NA TRBJ1-5 TRBV18 NA
CASSFSGGRGYEQYF TGTGCCAGCAGTTTTAGCGGGGGGCGGGGGTACGAGCAGTACTTC TRBD2 TRBJ2-7 TRBV28 NA
CASSLNNIKNTEAFF TGTGCCAGCAGTCTAAATAATATCAAGAACACTGAAGCTTTCTTT NA TRBJ1-1 TRBV28 few
CASSQDWSTGELFF TGTGCCAGCAGCCAAGATTGGTCCACCGGGGAGCTGTTTTTT NA TRBJ2-2 TRBV14 NA
CASSVSSSGRALSMNEQFF TGTGCCAGCAGCGTCTCATCTAGCGGGAGGGCCCTATCTATGAATGAGCAGTTCTTC TRBD2 TRBJ2-1 TRBV9 few
CASSESPRYQETQYF TGTGCCAGCAGTGAATCCCCCCGGTACCAAGAGACCCAGTACTTC NA TRBJ2-5 TRBV6-1 NA
CSARDVRLAGLQTNTGELFF TGCAGTGCTAGAGATGTCCGACTAGCGGGACTACAAACGAACACCGGGGAGCTGTTTTTT TRBD2 TRBJ2-2 TRBV20-1 many
CARSKKGGTETQYF TGTGCCAGGAGTAAAAAAGGAGGGACGGAGACCCAGTACTTC NA TRBJ2-5 TRBV28 NA
CASSVGDRDNEQFF TGTGCCAGCAGCGTCGGGGACAGAGACAATGAGCAGTTCTTC TRBD1 TRBJ2-1 TRBV9 NA
CASSSSGGFPFF TGTGCCAGCAGTTCGAGCGGGGGTTTCCCGTTTTTT TRBD2 TRBJ2-2 TRBV6-5 few
CASSTQQGPGANVLTF TGTGCCAGCAGCACGCAACAGGGTCCCGGGGCCAACGTCCTGACTTTC NA TRBJ2-6 TRBV5-5 NA
CASSPDLTGINEKLFF TGTGCCAGCAGTCCGGACTTAACAGGGATTAATGAAAAACTGTTTTTT NA TRBJ1-4 TRBV7-9 few
CASSLGRTSGYNEQFF TGTGCCAGCAGCTTAGGTCGGACTAGCGGATACAATGAGCAGTTCTTC TRBD2 TRBJ2-1 TRBV7-2 few
CASSLAPGHANQPQHF TGCGCCAGCAGCTTGGCTCCAGGGCACGCTAATCAGCCCCAGCATTTT NA TRBJ1-5 TRBV5-1 NA
CASSRHRDTDSPLHF TGCGCCAGCAGCCGACATCGGGACACCGATTCACCCCTCCACTTT NA TRBJ1-6 TRBV4-1 NA
CASSLDTSENTIYF TGCGCCAGCAGCTTGGACACATCGGAGAACACCATATATTTT NA TRBJ1-3 TRBV5-1 NA